This T cell receptor (beta chain) was sequenced during a study of T cell responses to AZD1222 COVID-19 vaccine. In the study overall: Samples with a second dose at about 4 or about 12 weeks were pooled together.

Per germline, CDR1 LNHDA and CDR2 SQIVND (reference sequence). CDR3 length: 14 residues. The V and J ends lost 6 bases and 8 bases, in that order; junction bases with no gene match: 10. Findings of the study overall: Females outnumbered males among donors, who were mostly white British; clonal diversity was possibly underestimated.

With respect to this clone: Its antigen remains unknown.

Clones were read by immunoSEQ multiplex PCR, and TCRdb kept only the in-frame ones, dropping some. The profile shows tens of thousands of clones, approximately 80% of them singletons. The sample was peripheral blood, taken on day 0 of AZD1222 vaccination. This chain links TRBV19 with TRBJ1-2, with 9 bases aligning to TRBD1. This TCR was sampled from an adult in good health. The CDR3 is CASRTVTGGGGYTF. DNA of the CDR3: TGTGCCAGTAGGACAGTAACAGGGGGCGGCGGCTACACCTTC.